This T cell receptor beta chain emerged from a study of T cells expressing NK-cell markers. Study summary: Underlying the TCR beta repertoires were sorted CD3+CD56+NKG2C+, CD3+CD56+NKG2C- and CD3+CD56-NKG2C+ T cells. Study-level results: A few of the donors also had these clonotypes leading their CD3+CD56-NKG2C+ fraction.

For this clonotype: Its antigen is undetermined.

The TCR beta cDNA came from 5'RACE template switching with UMIs. Using the 5' RACE reads, TCRdb records one entry per CDR3 protein without DNA. Its clone listing holds about 21,000 distinct CDR3 sequences. From germline, CDR1 is SSHAT and CDR2 FNYEAQ (reference sequence). The CDR3 is 13 residues long. This TCR was recovered from a man aged 18-69 years in good health. The chain combines TRBV7-7 with TRBJ2-3; TCRdb's D call of TRBD1 is untestable without DNA. The specimen was blood T cells: a sorted CD56 or NKG2C T cell subset, CD4+ or CD8+ T cells, or bulk PBMC T cells (not recorded which). The CDR3 region is CASSSTGRDTQYF.